This T cell receptor beta chain was identified in a study of naive and memory T cell subsets. Trimming stripped 4 bases from V and 3 bases from J, with 15 bases between. Germline-derived CDR1 and CDR2 are DFQATT and SNEGSKA (reference sequence). CDR3 length: 14 amino acids. Two oligonucleotides, mixed equimolar, formed the beta constant-region primer covering TRBC1 and TRBC2. TCRdb called the UMI-ligation and nested PCR reads again in MiXCR, with one record for every CDR3 protein. The sample contains 130,000 to 150,000 distinct CDR3 sequences, approximately 15% of which appear only once. The chain employs TRBV20-1 and TRBJ1-1, with D possibly matching TRBD1 (5 bases). This receptor was identified in a human donor in good health. The sample taken for sequencing was naive CD4+ T cells from blood. CDR3 region: CSAKGAVSDTEAFF. CDR3 DNA: TGCAGTGCTAAAGGGGCGGTTAGTGACACTGAAGCTTTCTTT.